These T cell receptor beta chains were read from a single sample in a study of cytomegalovirus exposure and HLA in healthy donors. The table came from immunoSEQ multiplex PCR; TCRdb's copy has only in-frame clones and leaves some out. The data hold some 160,000 clones, with 80% to 90% observed a single time. Sequences were obtained from PBMCs. These receptors were collected from a boy aged 2 to 10 in good health and CMV-seronegative. CDR3s leave out the opening cysteine and the closing phenylalanine or tryptophan.

v_gene	len	j_gene	CDR3aa
TRBV6-4	12	TRBJ2-7	ASSDGGPVSEQY
TRBV10-3	14	TRBJ1-3	ATQDRVGYSGNTIY
TRBV7-9	9	TRBJ2-7	ASSLGDKQY
TRBV7-9	13	TRBJ1-4	SSSPIRGSNEKLF
TRBV18	13	TRBJ1-3	ASSRDRGQGNTIY
TRBV27	15	TRBJ2-7	ASSPKSGPDRIYEQY
TRBV7-2	13	TRBJ2-1	ASSLRTGGAYEQF
TRBV5-1	13	TRBJ2-3	ASTPTSWRGDTQY
TRBV1	16	TRBJ1-2	TSSQASPLDDRGYGYT
TRBV29-1	11	TRBJ1-1	SVRRRMNTEAF
TRBV7-6	12	TRBJ2-2	ASIGTGPTGELF
TRBV6-5	14	TRBJ2-5	ASSSRPDGLSETQY
TRBV6-5	13	TRBJ2-7	ASSYTGTGAGEQY
TRBV11-2	14	TRBJ2-3	ASSPTGGSRTDTQY
TRBV7-3	12	TRBJ2-2	ASSSTANTGELF
TRBV19	13	TRBJ2-2	ASSRRGRGAGELF
TRBV4-1	14	TRBJ1-5	ASSRTRGLSNQPQH
TRBV6-5	12	TRBJ1-2	ASSYSRQVYGYT
TRBV15	11	TRBJ1-5	ATTPGGNQPQH
TRBV25-1	13	TRBJ2-5	ASSDVRRALETQY
TRBV23-1	16	TRBJ2-6	ASSQSQGATSGANVLT
TRBV7-2	11	TRBJ1-5	ASSLSNNQPQH
TRBV7-6	12	TRBJ1-1	ASSSGQGTYEAF
TRBV7-9	13	TRBJ1-2	ASTETGISTYGYT
TRBV6-1	10	TRBJ1-1	ASSLGQGEAF
TRBV7-9	12	TRBJ1-2	ASSEPGQGGGYT
TRBV11-2	13	TRBJ2-2	ASSLGAGNTGELF
TRBV19	12	TRBJ2-3	ASTTGTGTDTQY
TRBV4-2	13	TRBJ2-3	ASSQDIGGTDTQY
TRBV19	13	TRBJ1-2	ASSIAGSPNYGYT
TRBV5-1	14	TRBJ1-2	ASSLGEDSRYYGYT
TRBV14	13	TRBJ2-6	ASSLGSFGANVLT
TRBV25-1	12	TRBJ2-1	AACGGQSYNEQF
TRBV7-3	14	TRBJ2-1	ASSWGLAGGLDEQF
TRBV21-1	14	TRBJ2-1	ASSNSKRGADNEQF
TRBV29-1	14	TRBJ1-3	SADPGQMSSGNTIY
TRBV2	14	TRBJ2-5	ASSAPTGGLQETQY
TRBV19	12	TRBJ1-5	ASSRGDRNQPQH
TRBV19	9	TRBJ2-1	ASSTYNEQF
TRBV7-9	11	TRBJ1-2	ASSLAGSSLPL
TRBV7-6	14	TRBJ1-6	ASSLARSAGNSPLH
TRBV10-3	14	TRBJ1-6	AIRTQGNNNNSPLH
TRBV27	12	TRBJ2-5	ASSLISREETQY
TRBV19	15	TRBJ1-2	ASSIDLDRTGGTGYT
TRBV6-1	12	TRBJ2-7	ASNFAGGPYEQY
TRBV10-3	14	TRBJ2-7	AISEFRRNRGNEQY
TRBV5-5	12	TRBJ1-4	ASSVTGTVEKLF
TRBV4-1	14	TRBJ1-2	ASSHPNTELIYGYT
TRBV20-1	9	TRBJ1-1	SARSGTEAF
TRBV6-1	11	TRBJ2-7	ASLTSGGYEQY
TRBV7-7	12	TRBJ2-6	ASSLTVGANVLT
TRBV13	14	TRBJ1-1	ASSFRSGLPNTEAF
TRBV10-2	16	TRBJ1-4	ASNPQGAAISTNEKLF